Listed here are 18 T cell receptor beta chains from one sample, sequenced in a study of T cell changes during pregnancy in multiple sclerosis. The protocol was immunoSEQ multiplex PCR, while the TCRdb copy is restricted to in-frame clones and leaves out a portion. The data hold tens of thousands of clones, with about 92% observed a single time. The starting material was CD4+ T cells from peripheral blood mononuclear cells, obtained before pregnancy. The receptors stem from a female donor with multiple sclerosis, enrolled in a pregnancy study.

The V gene is TRBV6-1, the J gene TRBJ2-7; 14 bases align to TRBD2. This CDR3 spans 15 amino acids. Germline loops: CDR1 MNHNS, CDR2 SASEGT. V was pared by 6 bases and J by 2 bases, with 3 bases of the junction left unmatched. The DNA for the CDR3 is TGTGCCAGCAGGAAGACTAGCGGGAGGGCCTACGAGCAGTACTTC. Protein product: CASRKTSGRAYEQYF.

The V gene is TRBV25-1, the J gene TRBJ1-3; tentative D call: TRBD1 (5 bases). Germline CDR1 MGHDK, CDR2 SYGVNS. Trimming shortened V by 2 bases and J by 3 bases, and 8 bases separated the two germline ends. The CDR3 loop spans 14 amino acids. The CDR3, as DNA: TGTGCCAGCAGTGAAACAGGTGGTGGAAACACCATATATTTT. Translated, it gives CASSETGGGNTIYF.

This chain links TRBV5-1 with TRBJ2-3; TRBD2 agrees at 14 bases. After removal of 2 bases from V and 0 bases from J, the junction contained 11 bases not matched to a gene. CDR1 is SGHRS, CDR2 YFSETQ, per germline. CDR3 length: 20 residues. The DNA for the CDR3 is TGCGCCAGCAGCTTCCTGACCCCCGGGACTAGCGGGAGTAGCACAGATACGCAGTATTTT. Its protein is CASSFLTPGTSGSSTDTQYF.

The CDR3 coding sequence is TGTGCCAGCTCGCATGACAGGCCCGATGTAGGGACCCAGTACTTC. Residues: CASSHDRPDVGTQYF. The genes are TRBV18 and TRBJ2-5; TRBD1 might be the D (6 bases). The CDR3 sequence is 15 residues long. Germline CDR1 KGHSH, CDR2 LQKENI. Trimming took 6 bases from V and 7 from J, leaving 21 bases between them.

The J gene is TRBJ1-1, the V gene TRBV7-9; 9 bases are shared with TRBD1. Germline loops: CDR1 SEHNR, CDR2 FQNEAQ (reference sequence). Losses at the gene ends were 5 bases for V and 0 bases for J; bases not matched to a gene: 16. This CDR3 comprises 19 residues. The CDR3 DNA sequence: TGTGCCAGCAGCCCGGAAACGGGACAGGGTTACGGGTTGAACACTGAAGCTTTCTTT. Its protein product is CASSPETGQGYGLNTEAFF.

This chain uses TRBV28 with TRBJ1-3, with D unclear. There are 12 residues in the CDR3. V dropped 3 bases and J dropped 4 bases, with 4 bases sitting between them. Germline V gene sequence: CDR1 MDHEN, CDR2 SYDVKM. This CDR3 is CASSFRGNTIYF. CDR3 nucleotides: TGTGCCAGCAGTTTCCGGGGAAACACCATATATTTT.

This rearrangement joins TRBV19 to TRBJ1-5; D may be TRBD1 (6 bases). V was clipped by 4 bases and J by 0 bases, with 16 bases between them. CDR3 size: 17 residues. The V gene's germline CDR1 is LNHDA and CDR2 SQIVND (reference sequence). The CDR3 DNA reads as TGTGCCAGTAGTACCCGGGGGGCGGGATATAGCAATCAGCCCCAGCATTTT. It encodes CASSTRGAGYSNQPQHF. The whole variable domain, remainder taken from reference TRBV19 and TRBJ1-5, is DGGITQSPKYLFRKEGQNVTLSCEQNLNHDAMYWYRQDPGQGLRLIYYSQIVNDFQKGDIAEGYSVSREKKESFPLTVTSAQKNPTAFYLCASSTRGAGYSNQPQHFGDGTRLSIL.

The chain uses TRBV2 and TRBJ2-5, with 8 bases that match TRBD2. The germline V gene has CDR1 SNHLY and CDR2 FYNNEI. The trim removed 8 bases at V and 4 bases at J, leaving 12 bases unmatched. The CDR3 covers 15 residues. The DNA of the CDR3 is TGTGCCAGCCCCTCAGACCGGGGGGGGAGAGAGACCCAGTACTTC. Amino acids: CASPSDRGGRETQYF. Complete variable domain (other parts from reference TRBV2 and TRBJ2-5): EPEVTQTPSHQVTQMGQEVILRCVPISNHLYFYWYRQILGQKVEFLVSFYNNEISEKSEIFDDQFSVERPDGSNFTLKIRSTKLEDSAMYFCASPSDRGGRETQYFGPGTRLLVL.

The rearrangement links TRBV4-2 to TRBJ1-2, with 7 bases fitting TRBD1. In germline, CDR1 is LGHNA, CDR2 YNFKEQ. The CDR3 is made up of 17 amino acids. V shed 0 bases and J 0 bases; nucleotides not matched to a gene: 7. The CDR3 spells CASSQEKNRGTNYGYTF. The CDR3 DNA is TGTGCCAGCAGCCAAGAAAAAAACAGGGGAACTAACTATGGCTACACCTTC.

The CDR3 sequence: CASSMVGESPSSTEAFF. As DNA, the CDR3 is TGTGCCAGTAGTATGGTAGGGGAATCCCCTTCAAGCACTGAAGCTTTCTTT. This chain links TRBV19 with TRBJ1-1; weak D call: TRBD1 (5 bases). The CDR3 extends over 17 amino acids. V dropped 3 bases and J dropped 4 bases, with 21 bases sitting between them. Germline assignment: CDR1 LNHDA and CDR2 SQIVND (reference sequence).

Here the CDR3 DNA reads TGTGCCAGCAGCTTAACAGGGGAGAGAGAGACCCAGTACTTC. Protein: CASSLTGERETQYF. This chain uses TRBV7-6 with TRBJ2-5; TRBD1 agrees at 7 bases. This CDR3 is 14 amino acids long. The germline V gene encodes CDR1 SGHVS and CDR2 FNYEAQ. The junction had 4 bases not matched to a gene; V was cut back by 2 bases and J by 4 bases.

The chain recombines TRBV6-5 with TRBJ2-1; TRBD1 aligns across 10 bases. J was trimmed by 12 bases and V by 5 bases; bases with no gene match: 7. CDR1 and CDR2 from the germline V gene are MNHEY and SVGAGI. CDR3 size: 13 residues. The CDR3 region is CASSGRDRGGQFF. The CDR3 coding sequence is TGTGCCAGCAGTGGCCGGGACAGGGGAGGGCAGTTCTTC.

The rearrangement links TRBV7-2 to TRBJ2-1; 7 positions match TRBD2. V gave up 5 bases and J gave up 6 bases; unmatched junction bases: 7. This CDR3 has 14 amino acids. Germline-derived CDR1 and CDR2 are SGHTA and FQGNSA. CDR3 protein: CASSSGTPPNEQFF. In DNA, the CDR3 is TGTGCCAGCAGCAGCGGGACTCCTCCCAATGAGCAGTTCTTC. Based on the CDR3 plus reference TRBV7-2 and TRBJ2-1, the full variable domain is GAGVSQSPSNKVTEKGKDVELRCDPISGHTALYWYRQSLGQGLEFLIYFQGNSAPDKSGLPSDRFSAERTGGSVSTLTIQRTQQEDSAVYLCASSSGTPPNEQFFGPGTRLTVL.

This chain connects TRBV28 to TRBJ1-5; tentatively, D is TRBD1 (5 bases). The CDR3 has 16 amino acids. V lost 5 bases, J lost 1 base, and 15 bases lay in between. CDR1 and CDR2 (germline): MDHEN, SYDVKM. The CDR3 DNA is TGTGCCAGCAGTCCTCCCAGGGTCCTGAGCAATCAGCCCCAGCATTTT. This gives the protein CASSPPRVLSNQPQHF.

V usage is TRBV28 and J usage is TRBJ2-3; tentatively, D is TRBD1 (6 bases). V was pared by 3 bases and J by 0 bases, with 22 bases between. The CDR3 has 19 amino acids. Per the germline V gene, CDR1 is MDHEN and CDR2 is SYDVKM. CDR3 region: CASSFTGKEETMSTDTQYF. The CDR3 DNA reads as TGTGCCAGCAGTTTCACAGGGAAAGAGGAGACCATGAGCACAGATACGCAGTATTTT.

The chain couples TRBV30 to TRBJ2-7; D ambiguous. The CDR3 extends over 13 amino acids. In germline, CDR1 is GTSNPN, CDR2 SVGIG (reference sequence). Trimming shortened V by 0 bases and J by 2 bases, and 8 bases separated the two germline ends. The CDR3 here is CAWSVVSAYEQYF. Here the CDR3 DNA reads TGTGCCTGGAGTGTCGTCTCTGCCTACGAGCAGTACTTC.

The V gene is TRBV4-1, the J gene TRBJ2-2; D is possibly TRBD2 (6 bases). CDR1 is MGHRA, CDR2 YSYEKL, per germline. This CDR3 comprises 14 residues. The V and J ends lost 1 base and 6 bases respectively, with 9 bases between them. The CDR3 DNA reads as TGCGCCAGCAGCCAAGCGGGAGCATCCGGGGAGCTGTTTTTT. Its translation: CASSQAGASGELFF.

V and J are TRBV5-4 and TRBJ2-1; TRBD2 agrees at 13 bases. The CDR3 covers 15 residues. The V gene end was trimmed by 4 bases and the J gene end by 15 bases; junction bases not matched to a gene: 13. The V gene's germline CDR1 is SGHNT and CDR2 YYREEE (reference sequence). The CDR3 sequence: CASSQGLAGAVVGFF. CDR3 coding DNA: TGTGCCAGCAGCCAAGGACTAGCGGGAGCCGTCGTCGGGTTCTTC.